This T cell receptor (beta chain) was identified in a study of CD8 T cells in Susac syndrome. V shed 1 base and J 0 bases; nucleotides not matched to a gene: 13. Germline V gives CDR1 LGHDT, CDR2 YNNKEL (reference sequence). CDR3 length: 20 amino acids. Random-hexamer reverse transcription was applied to about 0.45 to 1 ug RNA. A multiplex approach, immunoSEQ multiplex PCR, amplified TCR beta CDR3 across 54 Vbeta and 13 Jbeta. MiXCR, run by TCRdb on the immunoSEQ multiplex PCR reads, gives a single entry per CDR3 protein. This table has about 300,000 distinct CDR3 sequences, 65% to 90% appearing once. TCR beta sequencing was performed on blood CD8+ and CD4+ T cells. It was treatment-naive patients with stable or active relapsing-remitting disease who made up the multiple sclerosis controls.

The chain is built from TRBV3-1 and TRBJ2-2; 8 positions agree with TRBD2. The sample comprised CD8+ T cells from PBMCs. This sequence originates from a human donor with multiple sclerosis. The CDR3 DNA reads TGTGCCAGCAGCCAAGCGGCGCGGGGGGTGTTCCCCACGAACACCGGGGAGCTGTTTTTT. Its translation: CASSQAARGVFPTNTGELFF.